This T cell receptor (beta chain) was profiled in a study of control samples from healthy donors and cancer patients. Libraries were prepared by immunoSEQ multiplex PCR; TCRdb keeps only in-frame clonotypes and omits some of them. Of about 140,000 clones listed, about 85% were seen once; the top ten hold just over 8.5%. V shed 2 bases and J shed 0 bases, with 9 bases lying between them. This CDR3 is 15 amino acids long. Germline CDR1 is SGHRS and CDR2 is YFSETQ. The gene calls are TRBV5-1 and TRBJ2-1; D is uncertain. Sequencing was done on a sample of blood. The clonotype comes from a woman in her twenties or thirties in good health. The CDR3 loop reads CASSLALDSYNEQFF. Written as DNA, the CDR3 is TGCGCCAGCAGCTTAGCACTTGACTCCTACAATGAGCAGTTCTTC.